The 17 T cell receptor beta chains listed next were all sequenced from one sample in a study of T cells in Graves' hyperthyroidism and ophthalmopathy (dated 2019 in TCRdb). Receptor libraries were prepared by multiplex PCR. Sequenced using an Illumina HiSeq 2000. TCR beta CDR3 regions were amplified from RNA transcripts. The first round of RT-PCR for the TCR CDR3 was performed with the HTBI primer set and the Qiagen OneStep RT-PCR kit. The public reads were reprocessed in TCRdb via fastp at Q25 and MiXCR, keeping in-frame beta chains. Rows merge per CDR3 protein into single entries with the most common DNA and genes. The sample contains 270,000 or so distinct CDR3 sequences, 20% to 25% of them found a single time. The ten largest clones take up about 25% of the sample. Sequencing used blood. The receptor set was obtained from a man aged 35 to 55 with Graves' hyperthyroidism that later progressed to Graves' ophthalmopathy.

This chain uses TRBV28 with TRBJ2-7, with 8 bases that match TRBD2. J lost 3 bases, V lost 6 bases, and 7 bases had no gene match. The length of the CDR3 is 14 residues. Germline V gene data show CDR1 as MDHEN and CDR2 as SYDVKM. The CDR3 here is CASSPSGSVYEQYF. The CDR3 nucleotides read TGTGCCAGCAGCCCCAGCGGGAGCGTCTACGAGCAGTACTTC.

The gene calls are TRBV12-3 or TRBV12-4 and TRBJ1-2; D is possibly TRBD1 (6 bases). The CDR3 is 15 residues long. Trimming took off 5 bases at V and 0 bases at J, with 13 bases between the two ends. For the CDR3, the DNA is TGTGCCAGCAGTCCCCACAGGGCGGCTAACTATGGCTACACCTTC. Encoded protein: CASSPHRAANYGYTF.

This clonotype was seen just once. The chain employs TRBV20-1 and TRBJ2-4; D remains unclear. Germline CDR1 DFQATT, CDR2 SNEGSKA (reference sequence). The CDR3 contains 15 residues. Trimming took off 0 bases at V and 0 bases at J, with 9 bases between the two ends. DNA for the CDR3: TGCAGTGCTAGAGATCCGTTGCTAGCCAAAAACATTCAGTACTTC. As protein: CSARDPLLAKNIQYF.

This clonotype was seen a few times. The V and J genes are TRBV7-2 and TRBJ1-5; D ambiguous. The CDR3 is 15 amino acids. The V gene lost 3 bases and the J gene lost 1 base, with 10 bases spanning the gap. Germline loops: CDR1 SGHTA, CDR2 FQGNSA. The CDR3 protein is CASSFPGRSNQPQHF. In DNA, the CDR3 is TGTGCCAGCAGCTTCCCGGGAAGAAGCAATCAGCCCCAGCATTTT.

This clonotype was recorded many times. The chain couples TRBV7-2 to TRBJ1-1; D is perhaps TRBD1 (6 bases). Deletions cut 5 bases from V and 2 bases from J, with 12 bases between. CDR1 and CDR2 from the germline V gene are SGHTA and FQGNSA. The CDR3 totals 14 residues. CDR3: CASSLNRVNTEAFF. CDR3 in DNA: TGTGCCAGCAGCCTTAACAGGGTCAACACTGAAGCTTTCTTT.

DNA for the CDR3: TGTGCCAGCAGTGAGGGCTCTTCCTTGTCTCCTTTCTTT. Residues: CASSEGSSLSPFF. The chain is built from TRBV6-1 and TRBJ1-1; no reliable D call. With 3 bases removed from V and 12 bases from J, the gap between germline ends came to 17 bases. CDR1 MNHNS and CDR2 SASEGT come from the germline V gene. This CDR3 is built from 13 residues.

This clonotype was recorded at least ten times. CDR3: CASSGGTGQETQYF. The CDR3 DNA sequence: TGTGCCAGCAGTGGTGGGACAGGGCAAGAGACCCAGTACTTC. V and J are TRBV12-3 or TRBV12-4 and TRBJ2-5, with TRBD1 matching 9 bases. The CDR3 length is 14 residues. Germline trimming cut 5 bases from V and 2 bases from J; bases unmatched to any gene: 3.

This clonotype was detected many times. The chain combines TRBV19 with TRBJ2-5; D is possibly TRBD1 (7 bases). Germline loops: CDR1 LNHDA, CDR2 SQIVND (reference sequence). The germline V and J ends were trimmed by 4 bases and 7 bases, with 19 bases remaining between them. There are 15 residues in the CDR3. CDR3 in amino acids: CASSTDRVPGGTQYF. CDR3 DNA: TGTGCCAGTAGTACCGACAGGGTCCCCGGGGGGACCCAGTACTTC.

As to this clonotype: One base away lies a much larger clone, so this may be a sequencing read error. The conserved closing phenylalanine or tryptophan is absent in this CDR3, likely reflecting a read error. This chain links TRBV7-9 with TRBJ1-1; D is unresolved. There are 12 residues in the CDR3. CDR1 is SEHNR, CDR2 FQNEAQ, per germline (reference sequence). CDR3 nucleotide sequence: TGTGCCGGCAGCCCCGCCGCATCGGGAGCTTTCTGT. It yields the protein CAGSPAASGAFC.

This clonotype was seen repeatedly, ten times or more. The chain carries TRBV5-1 and TRBJ2-5, with D perhaps TRBD1 or TRBD2 (5 bases each). This CDR3 has 17 amino acids. Germline V gives CDR1 SGHRS, CDR2 YFSETQ. The germline V and J ends were trimmed by 4 bases and 2 bases, with 21 bases remaining between them. For the CDR3, the DNA is TGCGCCAGCAGCCCAAGGGGCCTAGCATCCGGGCAAGAGACCCAGTACTTC. The encoded protein is CASSPRGLASGQETQYF.

This clonotype showed up many times. The V and J genes are TRBV15 and TRBJ1-5; no reliable D call. Deletions cut 1 base from V and 7 bases from J, with 8 bases between. Germline V CDR1 and CDR2: LNHNV, YYDKDF (reference sequence). The CDR3 loop spans 13 amino acids. CDR3: CATSRVSAQPQHF. The CDR3 region has the DNA TGTGCCACCAGCAGAGTTTCAGCCCAGCCCCAGCATTTT.

This clonotype was seen repeatedly, ten times or more. This sequence joins TRBV11-2 and TRBJ2-7, with D unresolved. Germline lookup yields CDR1 SGHAT and CDR2 FQNNGV. V was cut by 1 base and J by 3 bases, with 13 bases left in between. CDR3 length: 15 amino acids. CDR3 region: CASSLGVGGVYEQYF. Written as DNA, the CDR3 is TGTGCCAGCAGCTTAGGGGTAGGTGGGGTCTACGAGCAGTACTTC.

There are many counts of this clonotype. V usage is TRBV27 and J usage is TRBJ2-5; the D is unclear. Germline CDR1 MNHEY, CDR2 SMNVEV (reference sequence). The CDR3 sequence is 12 residues long. Trimming stripped 4 bases from V and 4 bases from J, with 7 bases between. The CDR3 nucleotides read TGTGCCAGCAGTTCCCTGGGAGAGACCCAGTACTTC. This translates into CASSSLGETQYF.

This rearrangement joins TRBV20-1 to TRBJ2-7; D perhaps matches TRBD2 (6 bases). Germline lookup yields CDR1 DFQATT and CDR2 SNEGSKA (reference sequence). The CDR3 extends over 15 amino acids. The ends were cut back, 3 bases at V and 0 bases at J, with 15 bases in the middle. The CDR3 DNA reads as TGCAGTGCTAGTCCCGGCGGGATCCCCTCCTACGAGCAGTACTTC. The encoded protein is CSASPGGIPSYEQYF.

This clonotype was counted ten times or more. This CDR3 is missing its conserved last phenylalanine or tryptophan, likely due to a read error. The V call is TRBV2, the J call TRBJ1-2; D remains unclear. The CDR3 contains 12 residues. Germline-derived CDR1 and CDR2 are SNHLY and FYNNEI. V lost 6 bases to trimming and J lost 3 bases, with 8 bases between them. In nucleotides, the CDR3 is TGTGCCAGCAGGGGCGGGGACTATGGCTACACCCTC. It yields the protein CASRGGDYGYTL.

This clonotype was counted only a few times. The J gene is TRBJ1-6, the V gene TRBV3-1; tentative D call: TRBD1 (6 bases). The CDR3 has 15 residues. Germline values: CDR1 LGHDT, CDR2 YNNKEL (reference sequence). Trimming cost V 0 bases and J 9 bases, with 12 bases left between them. CDR3 sequence (DNA): TGTGCCAGCAGCCAAGAACAGGGACGAGGTTCACCCCTCCACTTT. Translated: CASSQEQGRGSPLHF.

This clonotype was observed at least ten times. In DNA form, the CDR3 reads TGTGCCAGCACCTGGACTAGCGGCAGACCCGATGTAGCCAAAAACATTCAGTACTTC. This translates into CASTWTSGRPDVAKNIQYF. The chain combines TRBV12-3 or TRBV12-4 with TRBJ2-4; TRBD2 agrees at 10 bases. V dropped 7 bases and J dropped 0; count of bases not matched to a gene: 15. The CDR3 has 19 amino acids.